Reported below is one T cell receptor (beta chain). These data are taken from a study of T cell changes during pregnancy in multiple sclerosis. Sequenced by immunoSEQ multiplex PCR; TCRdb stores in-frame clones only, minus some. The sample yields 36,000 or so clones, about 92% seen once. This CDR3 region has 19 residues. The sequencing input was PBMCs (not recorded whether the cells were cultured). The chain combines TRBV21-1 with TRBJ2-7; TRBD2 is the table's D call and was not checked against the DNA. TRBV21-1 is described as a pseudogene. This receptor was obtained from a female donor with multiple sclerosis, enrolled in a pregnancy study. The CDR3 nucleotides are TGTGCCAGCACACATTGGGCAACACCGGGACTAGCGGGAGAGAACGAGCAGTACTTC. Translation: CASTHWATPGLAGENEQYF.